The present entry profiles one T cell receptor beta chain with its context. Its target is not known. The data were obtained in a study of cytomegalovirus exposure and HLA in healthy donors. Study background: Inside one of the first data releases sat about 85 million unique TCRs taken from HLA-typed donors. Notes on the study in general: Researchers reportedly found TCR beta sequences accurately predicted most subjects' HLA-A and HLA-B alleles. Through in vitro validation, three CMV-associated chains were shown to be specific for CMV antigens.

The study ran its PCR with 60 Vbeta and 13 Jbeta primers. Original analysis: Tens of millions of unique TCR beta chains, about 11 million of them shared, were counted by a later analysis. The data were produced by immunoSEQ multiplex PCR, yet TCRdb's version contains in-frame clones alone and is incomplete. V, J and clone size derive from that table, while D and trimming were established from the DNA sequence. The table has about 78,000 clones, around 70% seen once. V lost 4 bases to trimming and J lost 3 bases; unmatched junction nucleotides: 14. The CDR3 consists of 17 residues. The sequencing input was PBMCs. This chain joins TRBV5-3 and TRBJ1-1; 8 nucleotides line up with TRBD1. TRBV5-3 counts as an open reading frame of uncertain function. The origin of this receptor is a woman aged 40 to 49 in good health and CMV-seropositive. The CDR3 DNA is TGTGCCAGAAGCAATATATGGGAGGACAGGGCCGACACTGAAGCTTTCTTT. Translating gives CARSNIWEDRADTEAFF.